This record concerns one T cell receptor beta chain sequence. This sample stems from a study of blood T cell repertoires in COVID-19. Original analysis: Amplification of reference gene primers provided the estimated nucleated cell counts. Using immunoSEQ multiplex PCR, the repertoire was profiled, and TCRdb retains in-frame clones only, with some absent. The V and J calls and clone size are taken from that table; D and trimming were inferred from the DNA. The data show around 190,000 clones, approximately 84% seen once. The CDR3 loop spans 15 amino acids. CDR1 is SGHTS and CDR2 is YDEGEE in the germline V gene. Trimming at V came to 4 bases and at J to 5 bases, leaving 11 bases not matched to a gene. Participants were aged about 18 to 100 years, lived in roughly 23 US areas, and enrolled virtually. Grouping used clinical history reported by participants in a survey and questionnaire. Cohort 3 donors were reported recovered after two negative PCRs, clearance, or symptom resolution.

Specimen: PBMCs or T cells enriched from blood (not recorded which). This receptor was obtained from a woman between 25 and 40 years old who had recovered from COVID-19. The rearrangement joins TRBV5-8 to TRBJ1-2; 7 bases match TRBD1. The CDR3 loop reads CASSQPSRGFYGYTF. The CDR3, as DNA: TGTGCCAGCAGCCAACCGTCCAGGGGGTTTTATGGCTACACCTTC.